This TCR beta chain was found in a study of blood T cell repertoires in COVID-19. Turning to the study itself: Italy, Spain and the United States were the sources of the convalescent and acute COVID-19 samples. PBMCs, B-cell-depleted T cells, or T cells provided the cDNA or gDNA that made up the material.

Study processing details: Reference gene primer amplification gave estimated nucleated cell counts. The table came from immunoSEQ multiplex PCR; TCRdb's copy has only in-frame clones and leaves some out. V and J calls and clone size are given by that table; D and trimming were obtained from the DNA. The data show some 170,000 clones, roughly nine tenths seen once. The CDR3 totals 12 residues. Per germline, CDR1 SGHRS and CDR2 YFSETQ. Trimming removed 3 bases at V and 5 bases at J, with 7 bases between. Sequenced material: peripheral blood. The chain has TRBV5-1 and TRBJ2-3; no definite D call. This receptor was obtained from a man aged 60 to 69 with active or convalescent COVID-19. The CDR3 coding sequence is TGCGCCAGCAGCTCGTACATAGATACGCAGTATTTT. Translated, it gives CASSSYIDTQYF.